The rows below give T cell receptor beta chains drawn from one sample of a study of T-cell memory formation after mild COVID-19. TCRdb ran MiXCR on the 5' RACE reads and lists one entry per CDR3 protein. The sample lists fewer than 600,000 distinct CDR3 sequences; roughly 21% were seen once. Sample: PBMCs or a T cell subset sorted from them (not recorded which). The receptor set was obtained from an adult woman who had mild COVID-19 (a few samples of this study predate the infection). Cell type and time point are not known. CDR3s include the opening cysteine and the closing phenylalanine or tryptophan. The order of the fields is V gene, clone size, J gene, D gene, CDR3 DNA, CDR3 protein. The D gene is left open where the match is weak. Only some rows state a clone size, as once, few, many or a class for expanded clones.

TRBV12-3/TRBV12-4	-	TRBJ2-1	TRBD2	TGTGCCAGCAGGGACGGACTAGCTCTCAATGAGCAGTTCTTC	CASRDGLALNEQFF
TRBV25-1	-	TRBJ1-3	-	TGTGCCAGCAGTGAGATCCCGGGAAACACCATATATTTT	CASSEIPGNTIYF
TRBV7-3	many	TRBJ1-2	TRBD1	TGTGCCAGCAGTTTGACAGGGGGCTATGGCTACACCTTC	CASSLTGGYGYTF
TRBV12-3/TRBV12-4	-	TRBJ2-5	-	TGTGCCAGCAGTTTCTTAGCGGAGGTAGAGACCCAGTACTTC	CASSFLAEVETQYF
TRBV29-1	few	TRBJ1-1	-	TGCAGCGTTGTGGGTCAGGAGGTTGAAGCTTTCTTT	CSVVGQEVEAFF
TRBV19	few	TRBJ1-2	-	TGTGCCAGTAGTGTAACAGGCAACTCTAACTATGGCTACACCTTC	CASSVTGNSNYGYTF
TRBV2	-	TRBJ2-2	-	TGTGCCAGCAGTGAAAGTCACTACACCGGGGAGCTGTTTTTT	CASSESHYTGELFF
TRBV15	-	TRBJ1-1	-	TGTGCCACCAGCAGACTGGCGGTTATGAACACTGAAGCTTTCTTT	CATSRLAVMNTEAFF
TRBV6-2/TRBV6-3	-	TRBJ1-4	TRBD1	TGTGCCAGCAGTTACGGCGGGACAGGGGTTGAAAAACTGTTTTTT	CASSYGGTGVEKLFF
TRBV7-2	-	TRBJ2-7	TRBD2	TGTGCCAGCAGCCTGTTCGGTCGGGAGGCCCACGAGCAGTACTTC	CASSLFGREAHEQYF
TRBV12-3/TRBV12-4	many	TRBJ1-1	-	TGTGCCAGCAGTTCGTACACTGAAGCTTTCTTT	CASSSYTEAFF
TRBV20-1	few	TRBJ2-3	TRBD2	TGCAGTGCTAGAAGACGAACCGCGGGAGGCACAGATACGCAGTATTTT	CSARRRTAGGTDTQYF
TRBV7-9	-	TRBJ2-3	-	TGTGCCAGCAGCTCCGGAGACTTGGCTACGCAGTATTTT	CASSSGDLATQYF
TRBV7-9	-	TRBJ1-5	TRBD1	TGTGCCAGCAGCCGAGGACAGGCCAATCAGCCCCAGCATTTT	CASSRGQANQPQHF
TRBV12-3/TRBV12-4	-	TRBJ2-5	-	TGTGCCAGCAGTTTGCGACGGAGCCAAGAGACCCAGTACTTC	CASSLRRSQETQYF
TRBV30	few	TRBJ2-1	TRBD1	TGTGCCTGGATCGCAGGGACAGGACCGGACAATGAGCAGTTCTTC	CAWIAGTGPDNEQFF
TRBV4-3	many	TRBJ2-1	TRBD1	TGCGCCAGCAGCCAAGGGACAGGGGGCTACAATGAGCAGTTCTTC	CASSQGTGGYNEQFF
TRBV7-2	few	TRBJ2-3	-	TGTGCCAGCAGCAACAGCCCTAGTTTGGTAAAAGATACGCAGTATTTT	CASSNSPSLVKDTQYF
TRBV3-1	few	TRBJ2-5	-	TGTGCCAGCAGCCAAGGGGCGACCTTTGTGGTAGAGACCCAGTACTTC	CASSQGATFVVETQYF
TRBV20-1	few	TRBJ2-2	TRBD2	TGCAGTGCCGGACTAGCGGCGAACACCGGGGAGCTGTTTTTT	CSAGLAANTGELFF
TRBV20-1	-	TRBJ2-5	-	TGCAGTGCTAGAGTTGGGGTAGGGGAGACCCAGTACTTC	CSARVGVGETQYF
TRBV24-1	-	TRBJ2-1	TRBD1	TGTGCCACCACCGACAGGGGGGCCGATGAGCAGTTCTTC	CATTDRGADEQFF
TRBV6-1	-	TRBJ1-5	-	TGTGCCAGCAGTGAAGGGACAGCCTATAGCAATCAGCCCCAGCATTTT	CASSEGTAYSNQPQHF
TRBV7-9	-	TRBJ1-4	-	TGTGCCAGCAGCTTGGTCGAGAATGAAAAACTGTTTTTT	CASSLVENEKLFF
TRBV21-1	few	TRBJ1-3	-	TGTGCCAGCAGCCTCGACAGGGTGGCCTTGAGCTCTGGAAACACCATATATTTT	CASSLDRVALSSGNTIYF
TRBV6-1	few	TRBJ2-1	-	TGTGCCAGCAGTGAATGGCCACAGAACAATGAGCAGTTCTTC	CASSEWPQNNEQFF